Presented here are 26 T cell receptor beta chains from one specimen sequenced in a study of a mutant IDH1 vaccine in newly diagnosed glioma. Their antigen targets remain unknown. Assay used: immunoSEQ multiplex PCR; TCRdb lists only in-frame clones, some missing. Of 32,000 or so clones in the sample, approximately 86% were seen once. Documented time point: week 5, during vaccination. In the vaccine, a single dose held 300 ug of the mutant IDH1 20-mer peptide, along with topical imiquimod. The specimen was peripheral blood mononuclear cells (PBMCs), collected from a glioma patient whose treatment included an IDH1 peptide vaccine. Receptor source: a woman in her thirties or forties with glioma. Some clones in this sample may be carry-over from other donors' samples.

This clone has a single count. This rearrangement joins TRBV4-3 to TRBJ2-7; D ambiguous. Germline values: CDR1 LGHNA, CDR2 YSLEER. The CDR3 has 13 residues. Trimming left V 5 bases short and J 5 bases short, with 13 bases between. The CDR3 loop is CASSDRNKDEQYF. For the CDR3, the DNA is TGCGCCAGCAGCGACCGGAATAAGGACGAGCAGTACTTC.

This clone was observed a few times. V is TRBV27 and J is TRBJ2-7, with 8 bases matching TRBD2. V lost 4 bases and J lost 1; bases outside the gene matches: 9. Germline loops: CDR1 MNHEY, CDR2 SMNVEV (reference sequence). This CDR3 is 16 amino acids long. For the CDR3, the DNA is TGTGCCAGCAGTTCGATCCGTAGCGGGATTTCCTACGAGCAGTACTTC. Translated, it gives CASSSIRSGISYEQYF.

The CDR3 DNA reads TGTGCCAGCAGCTTAGGCAGGGGGTACGGTCAGCCCCAGCATTTT. It is translated as CASSLGRGYGQPQHF. The chain has TRBV7-6 and TRBJ1-5; 7 bases match TRBD1. CDR3 size: 15 residues. The V segment lost 1 base and the J segment 6 bases; nucleotides outside the gene matches: 6. CDR1 and CDR2 from the germline V gene are SGHVS and FNYEAQ. Full variable domain (missing parts from reference TRBV7-6 and TRBJ1-5): GAGVSQSPRYKVTKRGQDVALRCDPISGHVSLYWYRQALGQGPEFLTYFNYEAQQDKSGLPNDRFSAERPEGSISTLTIQRTEQRDSAMYRCASSLGRGYGQPQHFGDGTRLSIL.

CDR3 in amino acids: CASSGWDLRGNTQYF. For the CDR3, the DNA is TGTGCCAGCAGCGGATGGGACTTGAGGGGAAATACGCAGTATTTT. The chain recombines TRBV9 with TRBJ2-3; a possible D gene is TRBD2 (6 bases). CDR3 size: 15 residues. Germline V lookup: CDR1 SGDLS, CDR2 YYNGEE. Trimming left V 3 bases short and J 7 bases short, with 18 bases between. The full variable domain, rest sourced from reference TRBV9 and TRBJ2-3, is DSGVTQTPKHLITATGQRVTLRCSPRSGDLSVYWYQQSLDQGLQFLIQYYNGEERAKGNILERFSAQQFPDLHSELNLSSLELGDSALYFCASSGWDLRGNTQYFGPGTRLTVL.

This chain links TRBV10-3 with TRBJ2-3; the match to TRBD2 covers 13 bases. Germline values: CDR1 ENHRY, CDR2 SYGVKD. The CDR3 is 16 residues long. The J segment lost 5 bases and the V segment lost 2 bases, leaving 4 bases of the junction unmatched. CDR3 protein: CAISETSGRAVDTQYF. In nucleotides, the CDR3 is TGTGCCATCAGTGAGACTAGCGGGAGGGCCGTAGATACGCAGTATTTT.

The chain combines TRBV28 with TRBJ1-5; D not certain. CDR3 length equals 10 residues. Germline assignment: CDR1 MDHEN and CDR2 SYDVKM. The ends were cut back, 4 bases at V and 7 bases at J, with 2 bases in the middle. The CDR3 is CASSSQPQHF. The CDR3 DNA sequence: TGTGCCAGCAGTTCGCAGCCCCAGCATTTT.

The chain carries TRBV19 and TRBJ2-5; 10 positions agree with TRBD2. Losses at the gene ends were 8 bases for V and 5 bases for J; bases not matched to a gene: 2. The CDR3 loop spans 12 amino acids. Germline loops: CDR1 LNHDA, CDR2 SQIVND (reference sequence). CDR3 in DNA: TGTGCCAGTGGGGGACTAGCGGAGACCCAGTACTTC. Residues: CASGGLAETQYF.

This clone has a single count. This chain links TRBV5-6 with TRBJ2-4; D not certain. The CDR3 spans 18 residues. The V gene lost 4 bases and the J gene lost 0 bases, with 20 bases spanning the gap. Germline values: CDR1 SGHDT, CDR2 YYEEEE. DNA for the CDR3: TGTGCCAGCAGCGCGGCGGCCATCCCCCTGGGAGCCAAAAACATTCAGTACTTC. Translated, it gives CASSAAAIPLGAKNIQYF.

The rearrangement links TRBV27 to TRBJ1-1; 8 positions agree with TRBD1. CDR3 length: 13 residues. The germline V gene has CDR1 MNHEY and CDR2 SMNVEV (reference sequence). Trimming at V came to 6 bases and at J to 8 bases, leaving 8 bases not matched to a gene. CDR3 bases: TGTGCCAGCAGCGTCCAGGGGGCCCGAGAAGCTTTCTTT. It yields the protein CASSVQGAREAFF.

As DNA, the CDR3 is TGCGCCAGCAGCCAAGGATCGACAGGGATGATAGGAAACACCATATATTTT. It encodes CASSQGSTGMIGNTIYF. The rearrangement joins TRBV4-3 to TRBJ1-3; 7 bases are a match to TRBD1. Trimming took 1 base from V and 4 from J; bases not matched to a gene: 10. This CDR3 contains 17 residues. Germline values: CDR1 LGHNA, CDR2 YSLEER.

The V and J genes are TRBV7-8 and TRBJ1-1; D remains ambiguous. Germline-derived CDR1 and CDR2 are SGHVS and FQNEAQ. The V end lost 5 bases, the J end lost 0 bases, and 13 bases lay between the germline ends. The CDR3 runs to 15 residues. In nucleotides, the CDR3 is TGTGCCAGCAGCGCCCGGACTAGGATGAACACTGAAGCTTTCTTT. This encodes CASSARTRMNTEAFF.

V usage is TRBV4-3 and J usage is TRBJ1-2, with 7 bases identical to TRBD1. Losses at the gene ends were 0 bases for V and 7 bases for J; bases not matched to a gene: 8. The CDR3 is 15 residues long. The germline CDR1 and CDR2 sequences are LGHNA and YSLEER. Here the CDR3 DNA reads TGCGCCAGCAGCCAAGATATAGGGACAGTAAGTGGCTACACCTTC. Protein sequence: CASSQDIGTVSGYTF.

The chain employs TRBV2 and TRBJ1-6; 7 bases match TRBD1. The CDR3 contains 13 residues. Germline CDR1 reads SNHLY; CDR2 reads FYNNEI. The junction had 4 bases not matched to a gene; V was cut back by 6 bases and J by 8 bases. In nucleotides, the CDR3 is TGTGCCAGCAGGGGCGACAGGGATTCACCCCTCCACTTT. Protein: CASRGDRDSPLHF.

The chain has TRBV5-1 and TRBJ2-1; TRBD2 is a possible D gene (6 bases). This CDR3 has 14 amino acids. The germline V gene encodes CDR1 SGHRS and CDR2 YFSETQ. Trimming shortened V by 6 bases and J by 2 bases, and 12 bases separated the two germline ends. CDR3: CASTLGGTYNEQFF. The DNA of the CDR3 is TGCGCCAGCACTCTCGGGGGAACCTACAATGAGCAGTTCTTC.

This clone has a handful of counts. This rearrangement joins TRBV4-1 to TRBJ2-7, with 7 bases lining up with TRBD2. V lost 0 bases and J lost 4; bases outside the gene matches: 6. The germline CDR1 and CDR2 sequences are MGHRA and YSYEKL. The CDR3 runs to 15 residues. CDR3 region: CASSQDFAGAYEQYF. For the CDR3, the DNA is TGCGCCAGCAGCCAAGATTTTGCGGGAGCGTACGAGCAGTACTTC.

This clone was recorded only once. This chain uses TRBV5-8 with TRBJ2-1, with D possibly matching TRBD1 (6 bases). Trimming shortened V by 6 bases and J by 1 base, and 14 bases separated the two germline ends. CDR3 size: 15 residues. Per the germline V gene, CDR1 is SGHTS and CDR2 is YDEGEE. CDR3: CASTRQALSYNEQFF. In nucleotides, the CDR3 is TGTGCCAGCACACGACAGGCCCTTTCCTACAATGAGCAGTTCTTC. Combining the CDR3 with reference TRBV5-8 and TRBJ2-1 gives the whole variable domain EAGVTQSPTHLIKTRGQQATLRCSPISGHTSVYWYQQALGLGLQFLLWYDEGEERNRGNFPPRFSGRQFPNYSSELNVNALELEDSALYLCASTRQALSYNEQFFGPGTRLTVL.

This chain connects TRBV19 to TRBJ2-1; a weak D match, TRBD2 (6 bases). This CDR3 has 15 amino acids. Trimming removed 7 bases from V and 4 bases from J, with 17 bases in between. Germline loops: CDR1 LNHDA, CDR2 SQIVND (reference sequence). The CDR3 region is CASTTTSYGYNEQFF. CDR3 in DNA: TGTGCCAGTACTACTACTAGCTACGGGTACAATGAGCAGTTCTTC.

The V and J genes are TRBV13 and TRBJ1-1; the D is unclear. The V end lost 6 bases, the J end lost 8 bases, and 10 bases lay between the germline ends. Germline CDR1 is PRHDT and CDR2 is FYEKMQ (reference sequence). The CDR3 contains 11 residues. CDR3 sequence (DNA): TGTGCCAGCAGAGACGGAGTGGAAGCTTTCTTT. Its translation is CASRDGVEAFF.

This chain uses TRBV5-1 with TRBJ2-3, with D possibly called TRBD1 or TRBD2 (5 bases each). This CDR3 has 13 amino acids. The V gene lost 3 bases and the J gene lost 4 bases, with 9 bases spanning the gap. Looked up from germline, CDR1 is SGHRS and CDR2 is YFSETQ. The CDR3 spells CASSSGPSDTQYF. In DNA form, the CDR3 reads TGCGCCAGCAGCTCGGGACCTTCAGATACGCAGTATTTT.

The gene calls are TRBV5-8 and TRBJ1-2; unclear D gene. V lost 0 bases to trimming and J lost 5 bases, with 11 bases between them. From germline, CDR1 is SGHTS and CDR2 YDEGEE. This CDR3 has 14 amino acids. CDR3 nucleotides: TGTGCCAGCAGCTTGGGTGAAGTACGATATGGCTACACCTTC. This translates into CASSLGEVRYGYTF.

The rearrangement links TRBV11-1 to TRBJ2-3, with 8 bases matching TRBD2. The CDR3 sequence is 18 residues long. V was pared by 2 bases and J by 2 bases, with 12 bases of the junction left unmatched. CDR1 is SGHAT and CDR2 is FQDESV in the germline V gene (reference sequence). The CDR3 protein is CASSLNGALAGITDTQYF. The CDR3 nucleotides read TGTGCCAGCAGCTTAAACGGGGCGCTAGCGGGTATCACAGATACGCAGTATTTT.

This rearrangement joins TRBV7-3 to TRBJ1-6; D not certain. This CDR3 comprises 13 residues. With 2 bases removed from V and 8 bases from J, the gap between germline ends came to 7 bases. Per germline, CDR1 SGHTA and CDR2 FQGTGA. CDR3 bases: TGTGCCAGCAGCTTAGGTCCCCATTCACCCCTCCACTTT. Encoded protein: CASSLGPHSPLHF.

In DNA, the CDR3 is TGTGCCAGCGGACCCAGTGGCCTTAATCAGCCCCAGCATTTT. It specifies CASGPSGLNQPQHF. The rearrangement joins TRBV7-9 to TRBJ1-5; no clear D. From germline, CDR1 is SEHNR and CDR2 FQNEAQ (reference sequence). Trimming cost V 8 bases and J 4 bases, with 15 bases left between them. This CDR3 is 14 amino acids long.

The chain combines TRBV18 with TRBJ2-5, with D perhaps matching TRBD1 or TRBD2 (5 bases each). The CDR3 consists of 17 residues. The V gene's germline CDR1 is KGHSH and CDR2 LQKENI. V was clipped by 0 bases and J by 7 bases, with 21 bases between them. CDR3 DNA: TGTGCCAGCTCACCACCCCCCCGGGCCCCCCGGGACGGGACCCAGTACTTC. It codes for CASSPPPRAPRDGTQYF.

The V call is TRBV6-5, the J call TRBJ2-2; D is tentatively TRBD1 or TRBD2 (5 bases each). V was clipped by 0 bases and J by 5 bases, with 7 bases between them. This CDR3 is 14 amino acids long. Germline V gene sequence: CDR1 MNHEY, CDR2 SVGAGI. The CDR3 protein is CASSYSWGTGELFF. CDR3 coding DNA: TGTGCCAGCAGTTACTCGTGGGGGACCGGGGAGCTGTTTTTT.

The rearrangement links TRBV7-2 to TRBJ2-3; perhaps TRBD2 as D (6 bases). The V end lost 5 bases, the J end lost 0 bases, and 9 bases lay between the germline ends. In germline, CDR1 is SGHTA, CDR2 FQGNSA. The CDR3 totals 14 residues. CDR3 in DNA: TGTGCCAGCAGCGGCGGGACTAGCACAGATACGCAGTATTTT. Protein: CASSGGTSTDTQYF.